The 26 T cell receptor beta chains reported below all come from one sample, sequenced in a study of cytomegalovirus exposure and HLA in healthy donors. The PCR had 60 Vbeta and 13 Jbeta primers. Using immunoSEQ multiplex PCR, the repertoire was profiled, and TCRdb retains in-frame clones only, with some absent. Its clone listing holds under 50,000 clones. The specimen sequenced was PBMCs. Every receptor here comes from a male donor in good health and CMV-seronegative.

Here the CDR3 DNA reads TGCGCCAGCAGCCATACCATGACAGGGAAAAATGAAAAACTGTTTTTT. Encoded protein: CASSHTMTGKNEKLFF. The genes are TRBV4-1 and TRBJ1-4, with 7 bases that match TRBD1. V dropped 3 bases and J dropped 5; count of bases not matched to a gene: 9. The CDR3 consists of 16 residues. The germline gives CDR1 MGHRA, CDR2 YSYEKL.

This chain connects TRBV19 to TRBJ2-7; 8 bases are a match to TRBD1. This CDR3 has 13 residues. Germline V gives CDR1 LNHDA, CDR2 SQIVND (reference sequence). V gave up 3 bases and J gave up 3 bases; unmatched junction bases: 1. In DNA, the CDR3 is TGTGCCAGTAGTATCGGACAGGGCTACGAGCAGTACTTC. This translates into CASSIGQGYEQYF.

The V gene is TRBV18, the J gene TRBJ1-2, with D possibly matching TRBD1 (6 bases). The germline V gene encodes CDR1 KGHSH and CDR2 LQKENI. Trimming cost V 3 bases and J 5 bases, with 10 bases left between them. CDR3 length equals 13 residues. This CDR3 is CASSPDSKYGYTF. The CDR3, as DNA: TGTGCCAGCTCACCGGACAGCAAATATGGCTACACCTTC.

This chain uses TRBV12-2 with TRBJ2-7; TRBD1 was called by the table and not checked on the DNA. TRBV12-2 is termed a pseudogene. The length of the CDR3 is 14 residues. The CDR3 DNA is TGTGCAAGACGGGGGACAGGGGACTTCCACGAGCAGTACTTC. The encoded protein is CARRGTGDFHEQYF.

J is TRBJ1-4 and V is TRBV5-1; D not certain. V shed 0 bases and J shed 4 bases, with 10 bases lying between them. Germline CDR1 SGHRS, CDR2 YFSETQ. The CDR3 runs 15 residues. The CDR3 DNA reads as TGCGCCAGCAGCTTGGGCCGGACTAATAATGAAAAACTGTTTTTT. Amino acid sequence: CASSLGRTNNEKLFF. The complete variable domain, with remaining parts taken from reference TRBV5-1 and TRBJ1-4, reads KAGVTQTPRYLIKTRGQQVTLSCSPISGHRSVSWYQQTPGQGLQFLFEYFSETQRNKGNFPGRFSGRQFSNSRSEMNVSTLELGDSALYLCASSLGRTNNEKLFFGSGTQLSVL.

The V call is TRBV20-1, the J call TRBJ1-3; no clear D gene. The CDR3 is made up of 11 amino acids. Germline CDR1 reads DFQATT; CDR2 reads SNEGSKA (reference sequence). Trimming removed 6 bases at V and 3 bases at J, with 6 bases between. The CDR3 sequence is CSAIVGNTIYF. The CDR3, as DNA: TGCAGTGCCATAGTTGGAAACACCATATATTTT.

The rearrangement joins TRBV12-5 to TRBJ2-7; tentative D call: TRBD2 (6 bases). From germline, CDR1 is LGHNT and CDR2 FRNRAP. CDR3 length equals 12 residues. V dropped 8 bases and J dropped 4 bases, with 12 bases sitting between them. The CDR3 region is CASWRVGYEQYF. CDR3 sequence (DNA): TGTGCTAGTTGGAGGGTGGGTTACGAGCAGTACTTC. Supplemented by reference TRBV12-5 and TRBJ2-7, the full variable domain reads DARVTQTPRHKVTEMGQEVTMRCQPILGHNTVFWYRQTMMQGLELLAYFRNRAPLDDSGMPKDRFSAEMPDATLATLKIQPSEPRDSAVYFCASWRVGYEQYFGPGTRLTVT.

The chain employs TRBV6-5 and TRBJ1-2; tentatively, D is TRBD1 (5 bases). The CDR3 length is 15 residues. V was pared by 6 bases and J by 4 bases, with 18 bases between. Per the germline V gene, CDR1 is MNHEY and CDR2 is SVGAGI. CDR3 DNA: TGTGCCAGCAGACCCAGAACAGGTGGCTTCTATGGCTACACCTTC. As protein: CASRPRTGGFYGYTF.

The chain recombines TRBV7-2 with TRBJ2-5; TRBD2 might be the D (5 bases). This CDR3 has 16 residues. In germline, CDR1 is SGHTA, CDR2 FQGNSA. Trimming took off 5 bases at V and 3 bases at J, with 19 bases between the two ends. The CDR3 reads CASSPARVRLKETQYF. The CDR3 DNA sequence: TGTGCCAGCAGCCCCGCCCGGGTCAGACTAAAAGAGACCCAGTACTTC.

The gene calls are TRBV2 and TRBJ2-5, with D perhaps TRBD1 (6 bases). Trimming took 11 bases from V and 4 from J, leaving 14 bases between them. Germline V gene sequence: CDR1 SNHLY, CDR2 FYNNEI. CDR3 length equals 12 residues. CDR3 DNA: TGTGCCGTAACAGGGAATGGAGAGACCCAGTACTTC. Protein product: CAVTGNGETQYF.

The V gene is TRBV6-5, the J gene TRBJ1-2; possibly TRBD1 for D (5 bases). With 6 bases removed from V and 4 bases from J, the gap between germline ends came to 18 bases. Per germline, CDR1 MNHEY and CDR2 SVGAGI. The CDR3 consists of 15 residues. In DNA, the CDR3 is TGTGCCAGCAGGCTTACCTCACAGGCGATCTATGGCTACACCTTC. Its translation: CASRLTSQAIYGYTF.

The rearrangement links TRBV5-5 to TRBJ1-1, with D possibly TRBD1 on 5 matching bases. Trimming stripped 4 bases from V and 6 bases from J, with 16 bases between. The CDR3 covers 14 residues. Germline V gives CDR1 SGHKS, CDR2 YYEKEE (reference sequence). The CDR3 reads CASSPRVPSPEAFF. As DNA, the CDR3 is TGTGCCAGCAGCCCCAGGGTCCCGAGCCCTGAAGCTTTCTTT. The complete variable domain, with remaining parts taken from reference TRBV5-5 and TRBJ1-1, reads DAGVTQSPTHLIKTRGQQVTLRCSPISGHKSVSWYQQVLGQGPQFIFQYYEKEERGRGNFPDRFSARQFPNYSSELNVNALLLGDSALYLCASSPRVPSPEAFFGQGTRLTVV.

V usage is TRBV2 and J usage is TRBJ1-5; possible D gene TRBD1, 6 bases. Per the germline V gene, CDR1 is SNHLY and CDR2 is FYNNEI. Trimming took 5 bases from V and 6 from J, leaving 11 bases between them. This CDR3 has 13 amino acids. CDR3 in DNA: TGTGCCAGCAGTTACAGGGTAGCTCAGCCCCAGCATTTT. Protein sequence: CASSYRVAQPQHF.

This chain joins TRBV7-9 and TRBJ1-2; D is perhaps TRBD1 (6 bases). Between the trimmed V and J ends, which lost 5 bases and 5 bases, there was a span of 18 bases. From germline, CDR1 is SEHNR and CDR2 FQNEAQ (reference sequence). The CDR3 contains 15 residues. CDR3 DNA sequence: TGTGCCAGCAGCCCACAGGACAGCCTGGATTATGGCTACACCTTC. It translates to CASSPQDSLDYGYTF.

CDR3 coding DNA: TGCGCCAGCAGCCCTACCGAGACAGTGAACACTGAAGCTTTCTTT. Translation gives CASSPTETVNTEAFF. V usage is TRBV5-1 and J usage is TRBJ1-1; TRBD1 might be the D (5 bases). CDR3 length equals 15 residues. The germline V gene has CDR1 SGHRS and CDR2 YFSETQ. V was pared by 4 bases and J by 0 bases, with 13 bases between. The variable domain in full, completed from reference TRBV5-1 and TRBJ1-1, reads KAGVTQTPRYLIKTRGQQVTLSCSPISGHRSVSWYQQTPGQGLQFLFEYFSETQRNKGNFPGRFSGRQFSNSRSEMNVSTLELGDSALYLCASSPTETVNTEAFFGQGTRLTVV.

V and J are TRBV4-1 and TRBJ2-7; 9 bases align to TRBD1. V shed 3 bases and J 2 bases; nucleotides not matched to a gene: 8. Germline V gives CDR1 MGHRA, CDR2 YSYEKL. CDR3 length equals 16 residues. The CDR3 spells CASSQTPGQGAYEQYF. In nucleotides, the CDR3 is TGCGCCAGCAGCCAGACTCCGGGACAGGGTGCCTACGAGCAGTACTTC.

This rearrangement joins TRBV5-4 to TRBJ1-2, with 7 bases fitting TRBD1. CDR3 length: 14 residues. The V segment lost 2 bases and the J segment 1 base; nucleotides outside the gene matches: 2. Germline V CDR1 and CDR2: SGHNT, YYREEE (reference sequence). The CDR3 nucleotides read TGTGCCAGCAGCTTAGGGACAGATAACTATGGCTACACCTTC. This translates into CASSLGTDNYGYTF. Full variable domain (rest looked up from reference TRBV5-4 and TRBJ1-2): ETGVTQSPTHLIKTRGQQVTLRCSSQSGHNTVSWYQQALGQGPQFIFQYYREEENGRGNFPPRFSGLQFPNYSSELNVNALELDDSALYLCASSLGTDNYGYTFGSGTRLTVV.

This rearrangement joins TRBV7-2 to TRBJ1-1; D perhaps matches TRBD1 (5 bases). The V end was cut by 5 bases, the J end by 4 bases, with 11 bases between. The germline V gene has CDR1 SGHTA and CDR2 FQGNSA. The CDR3 consists of 13 residues. The CDR3 loop reads CASSPGRGTEAFF. CDR3 DNA: TGTGCCAGCAGCCCTGGAAGGGGCACTGAAGCTTTCTTT.

The rearrangement uses TRBV25-1 and TRBJ2-5; 10 nucleotides match TRBD1. Germline-derived CDR1 and CDR2 are MGHDK and SYGVNS. The CDR3 is 15 residues long. V gave up 4 bases and J gave up 5 bases; unmatched junction bases: 7. The CDR3 bases are TGTGCCAGCAGTGTCACCGGGACAGGGGTTGAGACCCAGTACTTC. Protein: CASSVTGTGVETQYF. Full variable domain (remainder filled in from reference TRBV25-1 and TRBJ2-5): EADIYQTPRYLVIGTGKKITLECSQTMGHDKMYWYQQDPGMELHLIHYSYGVNSTEKGDLSSESTVSRIRTEHFPLTLESARPSHTSQYLCASSVTGTGVETQYFGPGTRLLVL.

The chain uses TRBV11-3 and TRBJ1-1; 8 nucleotides agree with TRBD1. The CDR3 covers 12 residues. J gave up 10 bases and V 1 base, and 2 bases lay outside the gene matches. The V gene's germline CDR1 is SGHNT and CDR2 YENEEA. The CDR3 region has the DNA TGTGCCAGCAGCTTAGCCGGACAGGGAGCTTTCTTT. It yields the protein CASSLAGQGAFF.

The chain couples TRBV9 to TRBJ2-2; D not resolved. CDR1 is SGDLS and CDR2 is YYNGEE in the germline V gene. Between the trimmed V and J ends, which lost 0 bases and 2 bases, there was a span of 5 bases. This CDR3 has 14 amino acids. CDR3 region: CASSVDSNTGELFF. In DNA form, the CDR3 reads TGTGCCAGCAGCGTAGACAGCAACACCGGGGAGCTGTTTTTT.

The genes are TRBV6-4 and TRBJ1-2; weak D call: TRBD1 (6 bases). The CDR3 contains 12 residues. From germline, CDR1 is MRHNA and CDR2 SNTAGT. V dropped 2 bases and J dropped 5 bases, with 6 bases sitting between them. Here the CDR3 DNA reads TGTGCCAGCAGTGACAGGGGGTATGGCTACACCTTC. It encodes CASSDRGYGYTF.

The CDR3 coding sequence is TGTGCCAGCAGCCCTACAGGGGGCAATCAGCCCCAGCATTTT. Translated: CASSPTGGNQPQHF. The rearrangement links TRBV6-5 to TRBJ1-5; 7 bases agree with TRBD1. The germline CDR1 and CDR2 sequences are MNHEY and SVGAGI. This CDR3 has 14 residues. V lost 6 bases and J lost 2; bases outside the gene matches: 4.

This chain joins TRBV5-6 and TRBJ1-4, with 9 bases that match TRBD1. CDR3 length: 19 amino acids. Germline V CDR1 and CDR2: SGHDT, YYEEEE. The J segment lost 8 bases and the V segment lost 0 bases, leaving 17 bases of the junction unmatched. The CDR3 region is CASSLGVGTGTYLYEKLFF. CDR3 DNA sequence: TGTGCCAGCAGCTTGGGAGTGGGGACAGGGACTTATCTTTACGAAAAACTGTTTTTT.

This chain joins TRBV4-1 and TRBJ2-4, with D possibly being TRBD2 (5 bases). Looked up from germline, CDR1 is MGHRA and CDR2 is YSYEKL. The V end was cut by 0 bases, the J end by 3 bases, with 15 bases between. The CDR3 loop spans 17 amino acids. CDR3 sequence: CASSQDSVRAGKNIQYF. The CDR3 DNA reads as TGCGCCAGCAGCCAAGATAGTGTGCGGGCAGGCAAAAACATTCAGTACTTC.

The chain joins TRBV6-4 to TRBJ2-2, with D perhaps TRBD1 (6 bases). Deletions cut 4 bases from V and 6 bases from J, with 9 bases between. In germline, CDR1 is MRHNA, CDR2 SNTAGT. This CDR3 has 13 residues. CDR3 sequence (DNA): TGTGCCAGCAGTGCTACAGGGCCCGGGGAGCTGTTTTTT. It is translated as CASSATGPGELFF.